Listed below are T cell receptor beta chains from one sample, sequenced in a study of T cell responses to AZD1222 COVID-19 vaccine. Sequencing used immunoSEQ multiplex PCR; TCRdb keeps in-frame clones, though not all of them. The sample consists of over 110,000 clones, roughly 90% of them appearing once. Sequenced here: peripheral blood, sampled 28 days after the second AZD1222 dose. The receptors were gathered from an adult who received the AZD1222 COVID-19 vaccine. Each CDR3 is given with its conserved first and last residue. Fields, in order: V gene, J gene, D gene, clone size, CDR3 protein, CDR3 DNA. A D gene is named only where the DNA matches it firmly. Clone size, where shown, is once, few, many, or a class for clones that have expanded.

V gene: TRBV7-3; J gene: TRBJ1-1; D gene: NA; clone size: once; CDR3 protein: CASSFGGRNTEAFF; CDR3 DNA: TGTGCCAGCAGCTTTGGCGGGAGGAACACTGAAGCTTTCTTT
V gene: TRBV12-3/TRBV12-4; J gene: TRBJ2-7; D gene: NA; clone size: NA; CDR3 protein: CASSSGAYEQYF; CDR3 DNA: TGTGCCAGCAGTTCCGGGGCGTATGAGCAGTACTTC
V gene: TRBV7-3; J gene: TRBJ2-3; D gene: NA; clone size: NA; CDR3 protein: CASSLSLGDTQYF; CDR3 DNA: TGTGCCAGCAGCTTATCATTGGGAGATACGCAGTATTTT
V gene: TRBV18; J gene: TRBJ1-4; D gene: TRBD1; clone size: NA; CDR3 protein: CASSRTGWRIVGEKLFF; CDR3 DNA: TGTGCCAGCTCACGGACAGGGTGGAGGATCGTCGGAGAAAAACTGTTTTTT
V gene: TRBV5-1; J gene: TRBJ1-1; D gene: NA; clone size: NA; CDR3 protein: CASSLEGGKNTEAFF; CDR3 DNA: TGCGCCAGCAGCCTCGAGGGGGGCAAGAACACTGAAGCTTTCTTT
V gene: TRBV5-6; J gene: TRBJ1-5; D gene: NA; clone size: NA; CDR3 protein: CASSHREFNQPQHF; CDR3 DNA: TGTGCCAGCAGCCACCGGGAGTTCAATCAGCCCCAGCATTTT
V gene: TRBV11-2; J gene: TRBJ2-7; D gene: TRBD1; clone size: NA; CDR3 protein: CASSLGGTVSYEQYF; CDR3 DNA: TGTGCCAGCAGCTTAGGGGGGACAGTCTCCTACGAGCAGTACTTC
V gene: TRBV28; J gene: TRBJ1-6; D gene: TRBD1; clone size: NA; CDR3 protein: CATGTGYNSPLHF; CDR3 DNA: TGTGCCACCGGGACAGGGTATAATTCACCCCTCCACTTT
V gene: TRBV5-5; J gene: TRBJ1-6; D gene: NA; clone size: NA; CDR3 protein: CASRRQSDNSPLHF; CDR3 DNA: TGTGCCAGCAGACGACAGAGTGATAATTCACCCCTCCACTTT
V gene: TRBV28; J gene: TRBJ1-5; D gene: NA; clone size: NA; CDR3 protein: CASSFGGGSNQPQHF; CDR3 DNA: TGTGCCAGCAGTTTTGGCGGGGGTAGCAATCAGCCCCAGCATTTT
V gene: TRBV18; J gene: TRBJ1-4; D gene: TRBD1; clone size: NA; CDR3 protein: CASSSTGVGEKLFF; CDR3 DNA: TGTGCCAGCTCATCTACAGGGGTTGGAGAAAAACTGTTTTTT
V gene: TRBV4-3; J gene: TRBJ2-7; D gene: NA; clone size: NA; CDR3 protein: CASSQSIGFYEQYF; CDR3 DNA: TGCGCCAGCAGCCAATCGATCGGATTCTACGAGCAGTACTTC
V gene: TRBV19; J gene: TRBJ2-3; D gene: TRBD1; clone size: NA; CDR3 protein: CASSKGQGLRGDTQYF; CDR3 DNA: TGTGCCAGTAGTAAGGGACAGGGGCTTAGAGGAGATACGCAGTATTTT
V gene: TRBV4-1; J gene: TRBJ1-4; D gene: NA; clone size: NA; CDR3 protein: CASSQDQETERAANEKLFF; CDR3 DNA: TGCGCCAGCAGCCAAGATCAAGAAACAGAGAGGGCGGCTAATGAAAAACTGTTTTTT
V gene: TRBV5-1; J gene: TRBJ1-6; D gene: NA; clone size: NA; CDR3 protein: CASSTSGFGNSPLHF; CDR3 DNA: TGCGCCAGCAGCACCTCAGGGTTTGGTAATTCACCCCTCCACTTT
V gene: TRBV5-1; J gene: TRBJ2-5; D gene: TRBD2; clone size: NA; CDR3 protein: CASSLVASGRETQYF; CDR3 DNA: TGCGCCAGCAGCTTGGTGGCTAGCGGGAGGGAGACCCAGTACTTC
V gene: TRBV5-1; J gene: TRBJ1-1; D gene: TRBD1; clone size: NA; CDR3 protein: CASSLEGQGRTEAFF; CDR3 DNA: TGCGCCAGCAGCTTGGAGGGACAGGGGAGGACTGAAGCTTTCTTT
V gene: TRBV5-1; J gene: TRBJ2-1; D gene: NA; clone size: once; CDR3 protein: CASSLSSYNEQFF; CDR3 DNA: TGCGCCAGTTCACTTAGCTCCTACAATGAGCAGTTCTTC
V gene: TRBV30; J gene: TRBJ2-7; D gene: NA; clone size: NA; CDR3 protein: CAWATGVLSYEQYF; CDR3 DNA: TGTGCCTGGGCCACGGGGGTCCTCTCCTACGAGCAGTACTTC
V gene: TRBV6-1; J gene: TRBJ1-3; D gene: NA; clone size: NA; CDR3 protein: CASSDRGPGSGNTIYF; CDR3 DNA: TGTGCCAGCAGTGACCGTGGACCCGGGTCTGGGAACACCATATATTTT